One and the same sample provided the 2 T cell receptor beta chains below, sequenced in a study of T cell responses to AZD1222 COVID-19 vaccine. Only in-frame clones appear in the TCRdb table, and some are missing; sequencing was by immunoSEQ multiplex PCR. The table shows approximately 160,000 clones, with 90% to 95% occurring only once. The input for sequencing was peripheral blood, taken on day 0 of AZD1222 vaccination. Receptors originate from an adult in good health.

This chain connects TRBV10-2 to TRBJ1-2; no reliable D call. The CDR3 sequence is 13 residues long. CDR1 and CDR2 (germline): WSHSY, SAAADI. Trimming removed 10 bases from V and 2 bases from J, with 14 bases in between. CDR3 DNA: TGCGCCATCAAAAACCCCTCGAACTATGGCTACACCTTC. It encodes CAIKNPSNYGYTF.

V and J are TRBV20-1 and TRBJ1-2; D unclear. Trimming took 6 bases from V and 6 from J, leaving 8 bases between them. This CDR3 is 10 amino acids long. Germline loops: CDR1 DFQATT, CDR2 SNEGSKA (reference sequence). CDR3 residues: CSASRNGYTF. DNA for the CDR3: TGCAGTGCCTCTAGGAATGGCTACACCTTC.